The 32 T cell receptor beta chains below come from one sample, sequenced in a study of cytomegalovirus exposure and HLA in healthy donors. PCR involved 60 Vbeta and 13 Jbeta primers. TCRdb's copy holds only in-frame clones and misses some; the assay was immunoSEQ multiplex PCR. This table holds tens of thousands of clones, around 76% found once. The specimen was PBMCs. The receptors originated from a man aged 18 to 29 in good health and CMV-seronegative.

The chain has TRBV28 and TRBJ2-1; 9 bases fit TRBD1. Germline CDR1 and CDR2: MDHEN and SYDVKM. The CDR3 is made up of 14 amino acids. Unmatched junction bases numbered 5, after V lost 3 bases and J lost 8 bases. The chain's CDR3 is CASSLGQGLYEQFF. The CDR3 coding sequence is TGTGCCAGCAGTTTGGGACAGGGTCTGTATGAGCAGTTCTTC.

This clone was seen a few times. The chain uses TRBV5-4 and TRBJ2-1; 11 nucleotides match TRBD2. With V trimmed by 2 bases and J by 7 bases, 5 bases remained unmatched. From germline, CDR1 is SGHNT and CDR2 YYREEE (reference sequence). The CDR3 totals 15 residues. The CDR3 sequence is CASSFSGGARNEQFF. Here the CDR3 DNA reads TGTGCCAGCAGCTTTAGCGGGGGGGCCCGGAATGAGCAGTTCTTC.

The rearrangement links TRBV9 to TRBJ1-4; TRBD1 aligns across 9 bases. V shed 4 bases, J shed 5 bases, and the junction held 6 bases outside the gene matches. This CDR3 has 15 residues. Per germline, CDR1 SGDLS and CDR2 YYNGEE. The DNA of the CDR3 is TGTGCCAGCAGCTTCGGACAGGGGTTAAATGAAAAACTGTTTTTT. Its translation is CASSFGQGLNEKLFF.

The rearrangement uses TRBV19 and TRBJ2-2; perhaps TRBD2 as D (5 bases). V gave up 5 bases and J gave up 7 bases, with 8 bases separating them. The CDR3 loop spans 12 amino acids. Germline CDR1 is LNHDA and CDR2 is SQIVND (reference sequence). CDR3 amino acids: CASSFRDGELFF. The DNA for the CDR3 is TGTGCCAGTAGTTTCCGGGACGGGGAGCTGTTTTTT.

The CDR3 DNA follows: TGCGCCAGCAGATCAACAGGGTTGAGCGATACGCAGTATTTT. This translates into CASRSTGLSDTQYF. The chain is built from TRBV5-1 and TRBJ2-3; D is possibly TRBD1 (6 bases). V was trimmed by 5 bases and J by 6 bases, leaving 16 bases between them. The germline V gene encodes CDR1 SGHRS and CDR2 YFSETQ. This CDR3 is built from 14 residues.

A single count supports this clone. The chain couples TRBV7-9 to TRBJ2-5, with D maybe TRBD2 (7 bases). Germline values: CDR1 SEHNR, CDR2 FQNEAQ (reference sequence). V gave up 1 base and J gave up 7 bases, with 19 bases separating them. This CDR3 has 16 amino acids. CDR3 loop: CASSLETGGPPGTQYF. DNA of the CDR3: TGTGCCAGCAGCTTAGAGACGGGGGGCCCGCCCGGGACCCAGTACTTC.

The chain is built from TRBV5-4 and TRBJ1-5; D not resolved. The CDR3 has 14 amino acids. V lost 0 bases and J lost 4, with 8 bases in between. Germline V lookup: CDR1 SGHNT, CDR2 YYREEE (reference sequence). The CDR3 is CASSLGPSNQPQHF. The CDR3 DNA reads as TGTGCCAGCAGCTTGGGGCCTAGTAATCAGCCCCAGCATTTT.

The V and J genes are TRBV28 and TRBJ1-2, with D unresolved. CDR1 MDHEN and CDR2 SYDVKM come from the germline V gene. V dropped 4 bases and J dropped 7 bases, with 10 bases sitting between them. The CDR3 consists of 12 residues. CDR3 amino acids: CASSSLVGGYTF. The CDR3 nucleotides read TGTGCCAGCAGTTCTTTAGTCGGTGGCTACACCTTC.

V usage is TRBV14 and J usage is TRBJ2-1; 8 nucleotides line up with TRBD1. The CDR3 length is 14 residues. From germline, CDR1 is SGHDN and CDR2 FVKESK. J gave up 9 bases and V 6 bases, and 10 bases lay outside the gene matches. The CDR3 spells CASRRQGPRGEQFF. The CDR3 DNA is TGTGCCAGCAGAAGACAGGGGCCCCGGGGTGAGCAGTTCTTC.

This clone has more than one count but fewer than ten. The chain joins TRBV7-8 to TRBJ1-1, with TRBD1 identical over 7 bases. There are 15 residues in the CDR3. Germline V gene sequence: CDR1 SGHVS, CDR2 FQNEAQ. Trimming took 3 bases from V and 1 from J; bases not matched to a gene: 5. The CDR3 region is CASSFNRGANTEAFF. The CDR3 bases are TGTGCCAGCAGCTTCAACAGGGGCGCGAACACTGAAGCTTTCTTT.

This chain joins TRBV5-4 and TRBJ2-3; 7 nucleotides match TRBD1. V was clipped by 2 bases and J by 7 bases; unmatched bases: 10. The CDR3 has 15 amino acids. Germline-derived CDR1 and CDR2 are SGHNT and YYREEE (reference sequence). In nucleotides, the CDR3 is TGTGCCAGCAGCTTCAAGGGGGCCCAACTAAATACGCAGTATTTT. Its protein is CASSFKGAQLNTQYF.

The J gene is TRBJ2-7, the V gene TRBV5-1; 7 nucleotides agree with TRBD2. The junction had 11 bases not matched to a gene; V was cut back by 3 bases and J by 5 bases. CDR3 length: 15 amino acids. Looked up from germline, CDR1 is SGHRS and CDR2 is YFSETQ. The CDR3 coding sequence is TGCGCCAGCAGCTCCCTCCGGGGGGACGGGAACGAGCAGTACTTC. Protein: CASSSLRGDGNEQYF.

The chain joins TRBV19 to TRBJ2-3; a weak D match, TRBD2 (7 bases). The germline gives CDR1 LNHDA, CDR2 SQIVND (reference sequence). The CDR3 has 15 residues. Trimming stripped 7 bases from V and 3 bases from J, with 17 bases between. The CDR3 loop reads CASTLRGGGTDTQYF. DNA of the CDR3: TGTGCCAGTACCCTGAGGGGGGGCGGTACAGATACGCAGTATTTT.

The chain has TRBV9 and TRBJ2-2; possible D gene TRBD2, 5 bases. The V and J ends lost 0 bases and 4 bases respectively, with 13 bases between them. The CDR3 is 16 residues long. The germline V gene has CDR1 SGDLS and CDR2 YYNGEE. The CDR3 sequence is CASSVAVGSRTGELFF. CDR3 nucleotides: TGTGCCAGCAGCGTAGCCGTGGGGAGCCGCACCGGGGAGCTGTTTTTT. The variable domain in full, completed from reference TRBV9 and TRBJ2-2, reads DSGVTQTPKHLITATGQRVTLRCSPRSGDLSVYWYQQSLDQGLQFLIQYYNGEERAKGNILERFSAQQFPDLHSELNLSSLELGDSALYFCASSVAVGSRTGELFFGEGSRLTVL.

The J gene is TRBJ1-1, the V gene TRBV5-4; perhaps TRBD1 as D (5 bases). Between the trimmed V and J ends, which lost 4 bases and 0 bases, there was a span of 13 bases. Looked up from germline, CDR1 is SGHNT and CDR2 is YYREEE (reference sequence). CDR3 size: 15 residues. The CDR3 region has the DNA TGTGCCAGCAGCGGCGATTCAGGGATGAACACTGAAGCTTTCTTT. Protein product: CASSGDSGMNTEAFF.

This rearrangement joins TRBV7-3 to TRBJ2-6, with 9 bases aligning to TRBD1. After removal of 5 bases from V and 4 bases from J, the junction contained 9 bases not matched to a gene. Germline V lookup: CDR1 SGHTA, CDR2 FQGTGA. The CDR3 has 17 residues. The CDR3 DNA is TGTGCCAGCAGCCCCACCCGGACAGGGGCCGGGGCCAACGTCCTGACTTTC. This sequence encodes CASSPTRTGAGANVLTF.

This CDR3 is CASSVAGTYNSPLHF. CDR3 DNA sequence: TGTGCCAGCAGCGTAGCGGGAACCTATAATTCACCCCTCCACTTT. The chain joins TRBV9 to TRBJ1-6; D is ambiguous. The CDR3 covers 15 residues. The V and J ends lost 0 bases and 2 bases respectively, with 6 bases between them. The germline gives CDR1 SGDLS, CDR2 YYNGEE.

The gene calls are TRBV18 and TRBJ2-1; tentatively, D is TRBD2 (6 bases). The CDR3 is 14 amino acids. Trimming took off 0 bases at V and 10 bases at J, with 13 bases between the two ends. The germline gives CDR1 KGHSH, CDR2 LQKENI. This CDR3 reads CASSPPGGVGEQFF. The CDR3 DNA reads TGTGCCAGCTCACCACCTGGCGGGGTAGGGGAGCAGTTCTTC.

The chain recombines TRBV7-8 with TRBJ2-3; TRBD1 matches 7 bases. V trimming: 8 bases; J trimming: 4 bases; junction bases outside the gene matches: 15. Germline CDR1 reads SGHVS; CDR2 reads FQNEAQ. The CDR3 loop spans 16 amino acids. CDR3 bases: TGTGCCAGCTCCCCGGACAGGACGGGTAGCGCAGATACGCAGTATTTT. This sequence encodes CASSPDRTGSADTQYF.

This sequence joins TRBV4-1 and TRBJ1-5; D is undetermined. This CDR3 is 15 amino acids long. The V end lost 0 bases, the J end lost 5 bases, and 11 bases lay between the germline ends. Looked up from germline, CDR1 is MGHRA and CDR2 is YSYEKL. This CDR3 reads CASSQDRGNDQPQHF. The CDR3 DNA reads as TGCGCCAGCAGCCAAGATCGAGGGAACGATCAGCCCCAGCATTTT.

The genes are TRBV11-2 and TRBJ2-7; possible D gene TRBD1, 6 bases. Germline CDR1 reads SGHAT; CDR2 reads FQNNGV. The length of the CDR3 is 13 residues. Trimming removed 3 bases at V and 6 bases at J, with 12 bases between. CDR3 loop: CASSLQGYAEQYV. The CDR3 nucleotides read TGTGCCAGCAGCTTGCAGGGGTATGCCGAGCAGTACGTC.

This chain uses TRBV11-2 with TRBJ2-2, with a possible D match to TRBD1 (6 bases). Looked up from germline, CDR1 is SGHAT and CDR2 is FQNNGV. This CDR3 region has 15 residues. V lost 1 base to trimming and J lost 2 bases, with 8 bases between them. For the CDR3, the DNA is TGTGCCAGCAGCTTAGCACAGGGAAACACCGGGGAGCTGTTTTTT. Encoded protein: CASSLAQGNTGELFF.

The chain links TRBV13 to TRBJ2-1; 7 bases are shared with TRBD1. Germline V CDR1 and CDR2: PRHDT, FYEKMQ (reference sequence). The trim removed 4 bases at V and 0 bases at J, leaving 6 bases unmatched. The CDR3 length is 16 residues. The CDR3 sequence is CASSSQTGYSYNEQFF. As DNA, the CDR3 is TGTGCCAGCAGCTCGCAGACAGGGTACTCCTACAATGAGCAGTTCTTC.

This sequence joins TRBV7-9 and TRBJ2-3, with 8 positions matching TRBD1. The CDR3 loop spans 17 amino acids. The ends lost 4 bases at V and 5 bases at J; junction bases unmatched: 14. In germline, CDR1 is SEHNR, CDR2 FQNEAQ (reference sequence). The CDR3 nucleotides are TGTGCCAGCAGCTCGCCGATAAGAGGACAGGGCGTAGATACGCAGTATTTT. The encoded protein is CASSSPIRGQGVDTQYF. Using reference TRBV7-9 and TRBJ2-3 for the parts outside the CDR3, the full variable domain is DTGVSQNPRHKITKRGQNVTFRCDPISEHNRLYWYRQTLGQGPEFLTYFQNEAQLEKSRLLSDRFSAERPKGSFSTLEIQRTEQGDSAMYLCASSSPIRGQGVDTQYFGPGTRLTVL.

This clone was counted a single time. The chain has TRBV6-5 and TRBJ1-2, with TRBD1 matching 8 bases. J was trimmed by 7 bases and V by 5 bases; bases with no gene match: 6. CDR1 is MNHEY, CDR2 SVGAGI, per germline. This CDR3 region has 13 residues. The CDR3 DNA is TGTGCCAGCAGTACCGGACAGGGACTTGGCTACACCTTC. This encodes CASSTGQGLGYTF.

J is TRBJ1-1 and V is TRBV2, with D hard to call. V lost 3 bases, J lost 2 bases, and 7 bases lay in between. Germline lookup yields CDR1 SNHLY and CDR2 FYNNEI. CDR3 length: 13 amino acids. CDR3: CASSEEVNTEAFF. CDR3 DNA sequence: TGTGCCAGCAGTGAGGAGGTAAACACTGAAGCTTTCTTT.

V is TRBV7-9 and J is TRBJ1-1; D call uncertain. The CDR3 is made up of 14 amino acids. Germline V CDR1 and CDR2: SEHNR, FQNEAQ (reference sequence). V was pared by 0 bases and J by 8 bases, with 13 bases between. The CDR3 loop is CASSLASPTGEAFF. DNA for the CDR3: TGTGCCAGCAGCTTAGCCTCCCCCACCGGGGAAGCTTTCTTT.

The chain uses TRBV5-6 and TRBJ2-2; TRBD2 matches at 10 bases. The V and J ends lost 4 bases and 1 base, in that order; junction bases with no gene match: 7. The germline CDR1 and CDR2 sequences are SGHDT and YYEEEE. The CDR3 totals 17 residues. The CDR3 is CASSVRTSGRNTGELFF. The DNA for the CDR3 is TGTGCCAGCAGCGTTCGGACTAGCGGAAGGAACACCGGGGAGCTGTTTTTT. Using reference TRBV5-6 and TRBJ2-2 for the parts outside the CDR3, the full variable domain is DAGVTQSPTHLIKTRGQQVTLRCSPKSGHDTVSWYQQALGQGPQFIFQYYEEEERQRGNFPDRFSGHQFPNYSSELNVNALLLGDSALYLCASSVRTSGRNTGELFFGEGSRLTVL.

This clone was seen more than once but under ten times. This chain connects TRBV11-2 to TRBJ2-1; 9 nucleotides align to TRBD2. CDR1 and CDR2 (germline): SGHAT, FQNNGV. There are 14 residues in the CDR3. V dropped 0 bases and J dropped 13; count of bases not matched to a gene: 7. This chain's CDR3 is CASSLDAGGARQFF. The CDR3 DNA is TGTGCCAGCAGCTTAGACGCGGGGGGGGCGCGACAGTTCTTC.

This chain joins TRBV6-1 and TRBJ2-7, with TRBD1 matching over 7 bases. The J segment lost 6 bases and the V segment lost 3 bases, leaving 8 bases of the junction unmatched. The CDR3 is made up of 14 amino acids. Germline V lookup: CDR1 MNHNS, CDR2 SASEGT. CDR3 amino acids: CASSELWTGSEQYV. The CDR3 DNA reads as TGTGCCAGCAGTGAGCTCTGGACAGGCTCCGAGCAGTACGTC.

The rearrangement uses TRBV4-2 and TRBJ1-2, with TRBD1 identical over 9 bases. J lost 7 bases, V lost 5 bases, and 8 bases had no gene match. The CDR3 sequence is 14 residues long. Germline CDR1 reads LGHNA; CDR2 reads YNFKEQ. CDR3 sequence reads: CASSETGGAFGYTF. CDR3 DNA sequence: TGTGCCAGCAGCGAAACAGGGGGCGCTTTTGGCTACACCTTC.

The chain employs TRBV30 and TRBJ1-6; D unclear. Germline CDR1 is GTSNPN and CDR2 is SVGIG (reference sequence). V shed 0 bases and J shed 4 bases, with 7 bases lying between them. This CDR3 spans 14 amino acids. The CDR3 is CAWSVRQYNSPLHF. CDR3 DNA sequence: TGTGCCTGGAGTGTCAGGCAGTATAATTCACCCCTCCACTTT.